One sample yielded the 32 T cell receptor beta chains listed below, sequenced in a study of T cell clones after liver transplantation (dated by TCRdb to the late 2010s). The library was produced with the immunoSEQ multiplex PCR assay. TCRdb provides this immuneACCESS table in a form limited to in-frame rearrangements. Some clones are lacking; in checked studies, under half of them reflect an unresolved V gene, and why the rest are absent is not known. The sample profile shows 68,000 or so clones; nearly 95% of them were found once. The ten largest clones add up to approximately 0.96% of the sample. Here the sequenced sample was CD4+ T cells from blood, taken less than 28 months after liver transplant. These receptors came from a human patient who received a liver transplant. Some T cells may originate with the graft donor following a transplant.

The chain has TRBV28 and TRBJ1-2, with a weak D call TRBD1 (6 bases). The V gene lost 7 bases and the J gene lost 7 bases, with 19 bases spanning the gap. CDR1 and CDR2 (germline): MDHEN, SYDVKM. The CDR3 has 14 amino acids. The CDR3 reads CASTDSLSRLGYTF. The CDR3, as DNA: TGTGCCAGCACGGACAGTCTATCTCGCCTTGGCTACACCTTC.

The genes are TRBV19 and TRBJ2-7, with D possibly matching TRBD1 (6 bases). Germline loops: CDR1 LNHDA, CDR2 SQIVND (reference sequence). The V end lost 1 base, the J end lost 0 bases, and 16 bases lay between the germline ends. This CDR3 contains 17 residues. The CDR3 DNA sequence: TGTGCCAGTAGTATAGGTCCCAGGGGCCAGCTCTCCTACGAGCAGTACTTC. It encodes CASSIGPRGQLSYEQYF.

The CDR3 sequence is CASAPGQTNQETQYF. In nucleotides, the CDR3 is TGCGCCAGCGCCCCGGGACAGACAAATCAAGAGACCCAGTACTTC. This chain connects TRBV5-1 to TRBJ2-5; TRBD1 aligns across 7 bases. Germline lookup yields CDR1 SGHRS and CDR2 YFSETQ. This CDR3 has 15 amino acids. With V trimmed by 7 bases and J by 2 bases, 11 bases remained unmatched.

This rearrangement joins TRBV5-1 to TRBJ1-2; weak D call: TRBD1 (6 bases). V lost 4 bases and J lost 3, with 16 bases in between. Germline V gives CDR1 SGHRS, CDR2 YFSETQ. The CDR3 is 15 amino acids. The CDR3 region is CASSRGAGPYYGYTF. The CDR3, as DNA: TGCGCCAGCAGCCGGGGGGCAGGGCCTTACTATGGCTACACCTTC.

This chain joins TRBV9 and TRBJ2-3; 10 bases line up with TRBD2. With V trimmed by 1 base and J by 5 bases, 7 bases remained unmatched. Germline-derived CDR1 and CDR2 are SGDLS and YYNGEE. The CDR3 contains 16 residues. The CDR3 protein is CASSVLAGEMVDTQYF. DNA for the CDR3: TGTGCCAGCAGCGTACTAGCGGGAGAAATGGTAGATACGCAGTATTTT.

The chain uses TRBV4-2 and TRBJ2-1; a possible D gene is TRBD2 (6 bases). The CDR3 is made up of 16 amino acids. V gave up 4 bases and J gave up 0 bases, with 13 bases separating them. Germline V gives CDR1 LGHNA, CDR2 YNFKEQ. The CDR3 protein is CASSPGGTGSYNEQFF. Written as DNA, the CDR3 is TGTGCCAGCAGCCCCGGCGGGACTGGCTCCTACAATGAGCAGTTCTTC.

This chain connects TRBV7-6 to TRBJ2-7; 9 nucleotides agree with TRBD2. The ends lost 1 base at V and 4 bases at J; junction bases unmatched: 8. Germline CDR1 reads SGHVS; CDR2 reads FNYEAQ. CDR3 length: 16 amino acids. Here the CDR3 reads CASSLVGGLAVYEQYF. CDR3 DNA: TGTGCCAGCAGCTTAGTAGGGGGACTAGCAGTGTACGAGCAGTACTTC.

The CDR3 sequence is CASSLSGPSTDTQYF. CDR3 coding DNA: TGCGCCAGCAGTCTTAGCGGGCCAAGCACAGATACGCAGTATTTT. The V and J genes are TRBV10-1 and TRBJ2-3, with 7 nucleotides matching TRBD2. This CDR3 spans 15 amino acids. Germline V gene lookup returns CDR1 WNHNN and CDR2 SYGVQD (reference sequence). Germline trimming cut 5 bases from V and 0 bases from J; bases unmatched to any gene: 5.

This clone was detected only once. The J gene is TRBJ2-3, the V gene TRBV7-3; D is ambiguous. This CDR3 has 15 amino acids. The V gene lost 3 bases and the J gene lost 1 base, with 11 bases spanning the gap. Germline-derived CDR1 and CDR2 are SGHTA and FQGTGA. The CDR3 reads CASSFSGFRTDTQYF. The DNA for the CDR3 is TGTGCCAGCAGCTTTTCGGGTTTCCGCACAGATACGCAGTATTTT.

The chain uses TRBV27 and TRBJ2-3; 8 nucleotides agree with TRBD2. V dropped 9 bases and J dropped 3; count of bases not matched to a gene: 17. CDR1 and CDR2 from the germline V gene are MNHEY and SMNVEV (reference sequence). The CDR3 runs 17 residues. The CDR3 loop reads CASSRRGGTSFTDTQYF. CDR3 sequence (DNA): TGTGCCAGTTCACGGAGGGGAGGGACTAGTTTTACAGATACGCAGTATTTT.

The chain has TRBV10-2 and TRBJ2-2; no firm D call. The length of the CDR3 is 14 residues. Trimming removed 4 bases at V and 3 bases at J, with 9 bases between. Germline loops: CDR1 WSHSY, CDR2 SAAADI. This chain's CDR3 is CASSGLVYTGELFF. CDR3 DNA sequence: TGCGCCAGCAGTGGCTTGGTGTACACCGGGGAGCTGTTTTTT.

V gene TRBV5-1 combines with J gene TRBJ1-1; the D gene is possibly TRBD1 (5 bases). The CDR3 totals 15 residues. With 0 bases removed from V and 1 base from J, the gap between germline ends came to 10 bases. Per the germline V gene, CDR1 is SGHRS and CDR2 is YFSETQ. CDR3 amino acids: CASSLAGGGNTEAFF. In nucleotides, the CDR3 is TGCGCCAGCAGCTTGGCCGGGGGAGGGAACACTGAAGCTTTCTTT.

This clone was detected only a few times. The CDR3 DNA reads as TGCAGCGTTCGGACAGGGGATCAGCCCCAGCATTTT. This gives the protein CSVRTGDQPQHF. This chain connects TRBV29-1 to TRBJ1-5; 9 bases align to TRBD1. With 5 bases clipped from V and 5 bases from J, the junction kept 1 base outside the gene matches. CDR3 length: 12 residues. Germline CDR1 SQVTM, CDR2 ANQGSEA. The full variable domain, rest sourced from reference TRBV29-1 and TRBJ1-5, is SAVISQKPSRDICQRGTSLTIQCQVDSQVTMMFWYRQQPGQSLTLIATANQGSEATYESGFVIDKFPISRPNLTFSTLTVSNMSPEDSSIYLCSVRTGDQPQHFGDGTRLSIL.

The rearrangement joins TRBV5-1 to TRBJ2-5, with D possibly being TRBD1 (6 bases). V was trimmed by 4 bases and J by 5 bases, leaving 15 bases between them. Germline lookup yields CDR1 SGHRS and CDR2 YFSETQ. CDR3 length: 14 residues. The CDR3: CASSPGQGLETQYF. CDR3 DNA sequence: TGCGCCAGCAGCCCAGGGCAGGGGCTGGAGACCCAGTACTTC.

The genes are TRBV19 and TRBJ1-1; no firm D call. CDR3 size: 15 residues. The germline V gene encodes CDR1 LNHDA and CDR2 SQIVND (reference sequence). With 1 base removed from V and 1 base from J, the gap between germline ends came to 10 bases. Written as DNA, the CDR3 is TGTGCCAGTAGTATAGCGCGAACCCCGAACACTGAAGCTTTCTTT. Amino acid sequence: CASSIARTPNTEAFF.

V gene TRBV18 combines with J gene TRBJ2-7; D possibly corresponds to TRBD1 (5 bases). The CDR3 is 16 amino acids. V dropped 3 bases and J dropped 2 bases, with 17 bases sitting between them. Germline CDR1 KGHSH, CDR2 LQKENI. CDR3 loop: CASSPVSRATTYEQYF. CDR3 in DNA: TGTGCCAGCTCACCCGTATCCAGGGCGACAACCTACGAGCAGTACTTC.

The J gene is TRBJ2-3, the V gene TRBV19, with unresolved D. This CDR3 is built from 15 residues. Deletions cut 0 bases from V and 0 bases from J, with 7 bases between. Germline CDR1 reads LNHDA; CDR2 reads SQIVND (reference sequence). The chain's CDR3 is CASSIDLVSTDTQYF. As DNA, the CDR3 is TGTGCCAGTAGTATAGATCTGGTAAGCACAGATACGCAGTATTTT.

V gene TRBV4-1 combines with J gene TRBJ2-3, with TRBD1 matching 8 bases. The junction had 15 bases not matched to a gene; V was cut back by 3 bases and J by 4 bases. The CDR3 totals 18 residues. The germline V gene encodes CDR1 MGHRA and CDR2 YSYEKL. The CDR3 region has the DNA TGCGCCAGCAGCCACCCCACCGGACAGGGCGGTATCGCAGATACGCAGTATTTT. This codes for CASSHPTGQGGIADTQYF.

This chain uses TRBV7-2 with TRBJ2-5; the match to TRBD1 covers 10 bases. Trimming cost V 4 bases and J 5 bases; bases outside gene matches: 4. The CDR3 covers 14 residues. The germline gives CDR1 SGHTA, CDR2 FQGNSA. CDR3 bases: TGTGCCAGCAGCTCGGACAGGGGGTCCGAGACCCAGTACTTC. Protein sequence: CASSSDRGSETQYF.

The V gene is TRBV7-3, the J gene TRBJ2-7; perhaps D is TRBD1 or TRBD2 (5 bases each). This CDR3 is built from 12 residues. Trimming pared 3 bases from V and 7 bases from J, leaving 10 bases between. Per the germline V gene, CDR1 is SGHTA and CDR2 is FQGTGA. The CDR3 nucleotides are TGTGCCAGCAGCTTTCAGGGCGGGGAGCAGTACTTC. Its translation: CASSFQGGEQYF. Filled out from reference TRBV7-3 and TRBJ2-7, the complete variable domain reads GAGVSQTPSNKVTEKGKYVELRCDPISGHTALYWYRQSLGQGPEFLIYFQGTGAADDSGLPNDRFFAVRPEGSVSTLKIQRTERGDSAVYLCASSFQGGEQYFGPGTRLTVT.

The rearrangement links TRBV28 to TRBJ1-5; tentative D call: TRBD1 (6 bases). The CDR3 runs 16 residues. The germline V and J ends were trimmed by 5 bases and 9 bases, with 23 bases remaining between them. In germline, CDR1 is MDHEN, CDR2 SYDVKM. This chain's CDR3 is CASSPDTGAPGRPQHF. CDR3 DNA sequence: TGTGCCAGCAGTCCAGACACGGGGGCTCCGGGTCGGCCCCAGCATTTT.

The chain links TRBV7-9 to TRBJ1-4, with a tentative D call TRBD1 (5 bases). This CDR3 is 17 amino acids long. From germline, CDR1 is SEHNR and CDR2 FQNEAQ (reference sequence). The V and J ends lost 1 base and 8 bases respectively, with 20 bases between them. The CDR3 here is CASSLVSGADPLEKLFF. The CDR3 DNA is TGTGCCAGCAGCTTAGTCAGTGGGGCCGATCCTTTGGAAAAACTGTTTTTT.

The V and J genes are TRBV29-1 and TRBJ2-1; a possible D gene is TRBD2 (6 bases). The V gene's germline CDR1 is SQVTM and CDR2 ANQGSEA. The CDR3 is 13 residues long. V was shortened by 1 base and J by 6 bases, with 10 bases between the two germline ends. This CDR3 reads CSVEAGAPNEQFF. DNA for the CDR3: TGCAGCGTTGAAGCGGGAGCGCCCAATGAGCAGTTCTTC.

The rearrangement uses TRBV2 and TRBJ2-4; D remains unclear. The CDR3 consists of 14 residues. V was cut by 0 bases and J by 8 bases, with 11 bases left in between. CDR1 and CDR2 (germline): SNHLY, FYNNEI. CDR3 region: CASSEASLRYIQYF. The CDR3 DNA is TGTGCCAGCAGTGAAGCCAGCCTGCGATACATTCAGTACTTC.

The CDR3 region has the DNA TGTGCCAGCAGAAGACAGGGCGAAGAGACCCAGTACTTC. As protein: CASRRQGEETQYF. The J gene is TRBJ2-5, the V gene TRBV28; TRBD1 matches 7 bases. The junction had 4 bases not matched to a gene; V was cut back by 6 bases and J by 3 bases. The V gene's germline CDR1 is MDHEN and CDR2 SYDVKM. This CDR3 has 13 residues.

This chain links TRBV11-3 with TRBJ2-3; 8 bases fit TRBD2. This CDR3 comprises 15 residues. The ends lost 6 bases at V and 6 bases at J; junction bases unmatched: 11. Germline V gene data show CDR1 as SGHNT and CDR2 as YENEEA. CDR3 residues: CASRSGRERRDTQYF. CDR3 nucleotides: TGTGCCAGCAGGAGCGGGAGAGAGAGGAGGGATACGCAGTATTTT. The complete variable domain, with remaining parts taken from reference TRBV11-3 and TRBJ2-3, reads EAGVVQSPRYKIIEKKQPVAFWCNPISGHNTLYWYLQNLGQGPELLIRYENEEAVDDSQLPKDRFSAERLKGVDSTLKIQPAELGDSAVYLCASRSGRERRDTQYFGPGTRLTVL.

The sample holds one count of this clone. The chain carries TRBV6-1 and TRBJ1-1; D not resolved. The CDR3 length is 14 residues. Per germline, CDR1 MNHNS and CDR2 SASEGT. V gave up 5 bases and J gave up 6 bases, with 16 bases separating them. In nucleotides, the CDR3 is TGTGCCAGCAGTAAACAGTTCGTAATAGCTGAAGCTTTCTTT. This encodes CASSKQFVIAEAFF.

CDR3 DNA: TGTGCCAGCAGCTTGACTAGCGGGAGGGGGCTTTCCTACAATGAGCAGTTCTTC. Encoded protein: CASSLTSGRGLSYNEQFF. The V and J genes are TRBV7-9 and TRBJ2-1, with 14 bases matching TRBD2. The CDR3 has 18 amino acids. Per germline, CDR1 SEHNR and CDR2 FQNEAQ (reference sequence). Losses at the gene ends were 3 bases for V and 1 base for J; bases not matched to a gene: 5.

The rearrangement uses TRBV20-1 and TRBJ2-5, with no clear D. Germline V gene sequence: CDR1 DFQATT, CDR2 SNEGSKA (reference sequence). The CDR3 spans 11 residues. With 1 base removed from V and 4 bases from J, the gap between germline ends came to 4 bases. The CDR3 protein is CSARGRETQYF. Here the CDR3 DNA reads TGCAGTGCTAGAGGTAGAGAGACCCAGTACTTC.

This chain links TRBV21-1 with TRBJ2-2; TRBD1 reflects the table's D call only, with no check against the DNA. TRBV21-1 is given as a pseudogene. The CDR3 is 17 amino acids. The CDR3: CASSNEDSSGRTGELFF. The CDR3 DNA reads TGTGCCAGCAGCAATGAGGACAGTTCGGGAAGGACGGGGGAGCTGTTTTTT.

The chain is built from TRBV27 and TRBJ2-3; D perhaps matches TRBD2 (5 bases). Germline-derived CDR1 and CDR2 are MNHEY and SMNVEV (reference sequence). The germline V and J ends were trimmed by 1 base and 4 bases, with 9 bases remaining between them. The CDR3 contains 14 residues. DNA of the CDR3: TGTGCCAGCAGTTTATTCGGGGAGCCAGATACGCAGTATTTT. Translating it yields CASSLFGEPDTQYF.

V usage is TRBV11-1 and J usage is TRBJ2-2; D uncertain. Germline CDR1 is SGHAT and CDR2 is FQDESV (reference sequence). V lost 5 bases and J 2 bases, leaving 9 bases between the germline ends. The CDR3 loop spans 14 amino acids. The CDR3 loop reads CASSPDGNTGELFF. For the CDR3, the DNA is TGTGCCAGCAGCCCTGACGGAAACACCGGGGAGCTGTTTTTT.